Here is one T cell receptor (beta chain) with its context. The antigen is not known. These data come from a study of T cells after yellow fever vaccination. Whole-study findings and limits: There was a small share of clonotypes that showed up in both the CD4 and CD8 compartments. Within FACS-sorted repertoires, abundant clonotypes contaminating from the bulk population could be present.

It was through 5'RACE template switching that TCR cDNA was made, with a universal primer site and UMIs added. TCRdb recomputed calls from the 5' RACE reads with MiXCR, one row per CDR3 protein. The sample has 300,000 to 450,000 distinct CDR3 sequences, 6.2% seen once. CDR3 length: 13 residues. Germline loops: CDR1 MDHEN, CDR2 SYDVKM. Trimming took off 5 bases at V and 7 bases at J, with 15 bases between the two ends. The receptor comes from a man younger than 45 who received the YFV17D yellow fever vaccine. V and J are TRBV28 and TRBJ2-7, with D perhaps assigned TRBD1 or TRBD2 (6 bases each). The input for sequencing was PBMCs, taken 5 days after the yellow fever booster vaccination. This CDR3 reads CASSQGGTQEQYF. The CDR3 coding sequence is TGTGCCAGCAGTCAAGGGGGGACACAGGAGCAGTACTTC. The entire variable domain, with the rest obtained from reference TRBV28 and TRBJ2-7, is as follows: DVKVTQSSRYLVKRTGEKVFLECVQDMDHENMFWYRQDPGLGLRLIYFSYDVKMKEKGDIPEGYSVSREKKERFSLILESASTNQTSMYLCASSQGGTQEQYFGPGTRLTVT.